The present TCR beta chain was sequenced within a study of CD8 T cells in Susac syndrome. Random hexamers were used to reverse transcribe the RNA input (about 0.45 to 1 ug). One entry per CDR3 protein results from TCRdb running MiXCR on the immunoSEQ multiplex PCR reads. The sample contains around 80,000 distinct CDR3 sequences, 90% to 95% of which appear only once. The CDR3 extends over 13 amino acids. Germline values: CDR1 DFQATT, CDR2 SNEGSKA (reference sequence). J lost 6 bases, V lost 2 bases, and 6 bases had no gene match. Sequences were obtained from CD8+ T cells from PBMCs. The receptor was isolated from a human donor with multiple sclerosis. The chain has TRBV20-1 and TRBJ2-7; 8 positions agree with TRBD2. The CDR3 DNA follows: TGCAGTGCTAGATCCAGCGGGGGAACCGAGCAGTACTTC. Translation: CSARSSGGTEQYF.